The next 11 T cell receptor beta chains were all read from a single sample in a study of T cell responses to AZD1222 COVID-19 vaccine (dated by TCRdb to the early 2020s). Per the publication, the time point label means: about 28 days (+/-7) after the second vaccine dose. The library came from the immunoSEQ multiplex PCR assay. TCRdb holds this immuneACCESS table with in-frame rearrangements only. Some clones are missing; in checked studies, unresolved V genes explain under half, and the rest has no known cause. For this sample the table gives 130,000 to 150,000 clones, of which roughly 90% were detected only once. Roughly 1.8% of the sample goes to the ten largest clones. Sequenced here: peripheral blood, sampled 28 days after the second AZD1222 dose. The receptors shown here come from an adult who received the AZD1222 COVID-19 vaccine.

The gene calls are TRBV7-2 and TRBJ1-1, with D uncertain. CDR1 SGHTA and CDR2 FQGNSA come from the germline V gene. The CDR3 totals 13 residues. Deletions cut 1 base from V and 4 bases from J, with 7 bases between. In DNA form, the CDR3 reads TGTGCCAGCAGCTTAGGGGCACTCACTGAAGCTTTCTTT. This sequence encodes CASSLGALTEAFF. The entire variable domain, with the rest obtained from reference TRBV7-2 and TRBJ1-1, is as follows: GAGVSQSPSNKVTEKGKDVELRCDPISGHTALYWYRQSLGQGLEFLIYFQGNSAPDKSGLPSDRFSAERTGGSVSTLTIQRTQQEDSAVYLCASSLGALTEAFFGQGTRLTVV.

The chain combines TRBV28 with TRBJ1-5; 8 bases align to TRBD1. V shed 3 bases, J shed 7 bases, and the junction held 5 bases outside the gene matches. Per the germline V gene, CDR1 is MDHEN and CDR2 is SYDVKM. The CDR3 contains 14 residues. This CDR3 reads CASSFQGAVQPQHF. CDR3 DNA sequence: TGTGCCAGCAGTTTCCAGGGGGCCGTACAGCCCCAGCATTTT.

V is TRBV2 and J is TRBJ1-5, with D possibly being TRBD1 (6 bases). The CDR3 is made up of 12 amino acids. V shed 11 bases and J shed 0 bases, with 8 bases lying between them. Germline V gives CDR1 SNHLY, CDR2 FYNNEI. CDR3 region: CAWGHSNQPQHF. The CDR3 DNA follows: TGTGCCTGGGGGCATAGCAATCAGCCCCAGCATTTT. The complete variable domain, with remaining parts taken from reference TRBV2 and TRBJ1-5, reads EPEVTQTPSHQVTQMGQEVILRCVPISNHLYFYWYRQILGQKVEFLVSFYNNEISEKSEIFDDQFSVERPDGSNFTLKIRSTKLEDSAMYFCAWGHSNQPQHFGDGTRLSIL.

This clone appeared once. The chain joins TRBV6-6 to TRBJ1-2; possibly TRBD1 for D (6 bases). The length of the CDR3 is 14 residues. Germline V gene data show CDR1 as MNHNY and CDR2 as SVGAGI (reference sequence). Deletions cut 2 bases from V and 4 bases from J, with 11 bases between. The CDR3 spells CASSYGTGSYGYTF. The CDR3 DNA is TGTGCCAGCAGTTACGGCACAGGGTCCTATGGCTACACCTTC.

The CDR3, as DNA: TGTGCCAGCAGCTTAGACGACAGTCACTACGAGCAGTACTTC. Translating gives CASSLDDSHYEQYF. This chain connects TRBV11-2 to TRBJ2-7, with TRBD1 as a possible D gene (5 bases). This CDR3 spans 14 amino acids. Germline V gene data show CDR1 as SGHAT and CDR2 as FQNNGV. V was cut by 0 bases and J by 3 bases, with 9 bases left in between. The entire variable domain, with the rest obtained from reference TRBV11-2 and TRBJ2-7, is as follows: EAGVAQSPRYKIIEKRQSVAFWCNPISGHATLYWYQQILGQGPKLLIQFQNNGVVDDSQLPKDRFSAERLKGVDSTLKIQPAKLEDSAVYLCASSLDDSHYEQYFGPGTRLTVT.

This clone was recorded only once. The chain has TRBV9 and TRBJ1-1; no reliable D call. The CDR3 extends over 14 amino acids. V was shortened by 2 bases and J by 2 bases, with 10 bases between the two germline ends. Germline loops: CDR1 SGDLS, CDR2 YYNGEE. CDR3: CASSVSVANTEAFF. The CDR3 region has the DNA TGTGCCAGCAGCGTTTCAGTGGCAAACACTGAAGCTTTCTTT.

The chain joins TRBV28 to TRBJ2-6, with a tentative D call TRBD2 (5 bases). The CDR3 spans 15 residues. The V gene's germline CDR1 is MDHEN and CDR2 SYDVKM. Trimming shortened V by 5 bases and J by 3 bases, and 11 bases separated the two germline ends. The CDR3 region is CASSPPGDGANVLTF. The CDR3 DNA follows: TGTGCCAGCAGTCCCCCCGGGGATGGGGCCAACGTCCTGACTTTC.

Note on this clone: This same CDR3 is encoded by further DNA sequences in the sample. V and J are TRBV3-1 (or the pseudogene TRBV3-2) and TRBJ1-5; no firm D call. This CDR3 is built from 13 residues. Germline loops: CDR1 LGHDT, CDR2 YNNKEL (reference sequence). The V end lost 0 bases, the J end lost 3 bases, and 3 bases lay between the germline ends. The CDR3 DNA reads TGTGCCAGCAGCCAAGACCTCAATCAGCCCCAGCATTTT. This gives the protein CASSQDLNQPQHF.

The V gene is TRBV7-2, the J gene TRBJ1-2; 12 nucleotides agree with TRBD1. Germline lookup yields CDR1 SGHTA and CDR2 FQGNSA. V trimming: 2 bases; J trimming: 6 bases; junction bases outside the gene matches: 4. CDR3 length: 15 residues. The CDR3 region has the DNA TGTGCCAGCAGCTTACTGGGACAGGGGGCGGATGGCTACACCTTC. It translates to CASSLLGQGADGYTF.

This sequence joins TRBV28 and TRBJ1-2; D not certain. CDR3 size: 14 residues. Per germline, CDR1 MDHEN and CDR2 SYDVKM. Trimming removed 7 bases from V and 4 bases from J, with 16 bases in between. CDR3 DNA sequence: TGTGCCAGCATTAAAGGACGGTTACGCTATGGCTACACCTTC. Protein product: CASIKGRLRYGYTF.

J is TRBJ2-7 and V is TRBV5-5; D call uncertain. Trimming shortened V by 0 bases and J by 2 bases, and 6 bases separated the two germline ends. The CDR3 runs to 13 residues. Per the germline V gene, CDR1 is SGHKS and CDR2 is YYEKEE (reference sequence). The CDR3 here is CASSLGAAYEQYF. CDR3 coding DNA: TGTGCCAGCAGCTTGGGGGCGGCCTACGAGCAGTACTTC.